The present entry profiles one TCR beta chain with its context. Repertoires were generated with immunoSEQ multiplex PCR, while TCRdb's copy carries only in-frame clones and drops some. The sample lists 200,000 to 250,000 clones, less than 90% occurring once. The data are from a study of blood T cell repertoires in COVID-19. V lost 4 bases and J lost 6, with 12 bases in between. The germline V gene has CDR1 LGHNA and CDR2 YSLEER. This CDR3 has 13 amino acids. Sequencing was done on a sample of PBMCs or T cells enriched from blood (not recorded which). The chain uses TRBV4-3 and TRBJ1-1; D might be TRBD1 (6 bases). This sequence was found in a woman aged 40-49 years who had recovered from COVID-19. CDR3 region: CASSRVTGSEAFF. The CDR3 nucleotides read TGCGCCAGCAGCCGAGTGACAGGTTCTGAAGCTTTCTTT.